The subject of this entry is one T cell receptor beta chain. These data are taken from a study of blood T cell repertoires in COVID-19. Study-level information: There were acute and convalescent COVID-19 samples, and they came from the United States, Italy and Spain. T cells, B-cell-depleted T cells, or PBMCs supplied cDNA or gDNA.

CDR3 length equals 17 residues. Per the germline V gene, CDR1 is KGHDR and CDR2 is SFDVKD. Trimming removed 2 bases from V and 5 bases from J; junction bases left unmatched: 8. Original data processing: Reference gene primer amplification gave estimated nucleated cell counts. Assay: immunoSEQ multiplex PCR; the TCRdb copy retains only in-frame clones and omits some. V and J calls and clone size are as listed in that table; D and trimming were resolved from the DNA. This repertoire shows approximately 240,000 clones, approximately 80% found once; its top ten account for 4% to 4.5%. J is TRBJ2-2 and V is TRBV24-1; 9 nucleotides agree with TRBD2. This clonotype was sampled from a woman in her thirties or forties with active or convalescent COVID-19. The sequenced sample was peripheral blood. The CDR3 DNA reads TGTGCCACCAGTGATTATGACGCGGGGGGGGAAACCGGGGAGCTGTTTTTT. It encodes CATSDYDAGGETGELFF.